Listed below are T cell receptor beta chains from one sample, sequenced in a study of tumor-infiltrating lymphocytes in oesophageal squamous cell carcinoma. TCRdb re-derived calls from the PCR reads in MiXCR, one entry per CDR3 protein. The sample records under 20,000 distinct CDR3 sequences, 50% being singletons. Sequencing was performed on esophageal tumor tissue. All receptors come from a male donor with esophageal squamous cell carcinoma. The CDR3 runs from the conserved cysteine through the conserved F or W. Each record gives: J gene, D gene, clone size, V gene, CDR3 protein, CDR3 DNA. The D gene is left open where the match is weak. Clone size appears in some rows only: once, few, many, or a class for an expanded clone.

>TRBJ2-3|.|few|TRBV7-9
CASSGETDTQYF
TGTGCCAGCAGCGGAGAGACAGATACGCAGTATTTT
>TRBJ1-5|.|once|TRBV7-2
CASSLSGYSNQPQHF
TGTGCCAGCAGCTTAAGTGGTTATAGCAATCAGCCCCAGCATTTT
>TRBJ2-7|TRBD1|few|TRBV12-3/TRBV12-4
CASSLWGQGSEQYF
TGTGCCAGCAGTTTATGGGGACAGGGATCCGAGCAGTACTTC
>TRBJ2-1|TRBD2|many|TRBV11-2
CASSSIIAGGANEQFF
TGTGCCAGCAGCTCCATTATAGCGGGAGGGGCAAATGAGCAGTTCTTC
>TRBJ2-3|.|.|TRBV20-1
CSARPHGAESTDTQYF
TGCAGTGCTAGACCCCACGGGGCGGAAAGCACAGATACGCAGTATTTT
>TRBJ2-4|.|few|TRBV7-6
CASSLCQTPKNIQYF
TGTGCCAGCAGCTTATGCCAGACCCCCAAAAACATTCAGTACTTC
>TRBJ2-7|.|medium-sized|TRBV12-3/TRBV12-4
CASSPSRYSYNEQYF
TGTGCCAGCAGCCCATCGCGCTACTCCTACAATGAGCAGTACTTC
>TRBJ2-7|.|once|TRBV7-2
CASSLGSNEQYF
TGTGCCAGCAGCTTAGGGAGCAATGAGCAGTACTTC
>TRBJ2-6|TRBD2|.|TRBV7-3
CASSLRIIGASGRAFGANVLTF
TGTGCCAGCAGCTTACGAATCATCGGCGCTAGCGGGAGGGCCTTCGGGGCCAACGTCCTGACTTTC
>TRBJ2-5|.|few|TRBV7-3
CASSFGQARGETQYF
TGTGCCAGCAGCTTCGGGCAGGCGAGGGGAGAGACCCAGTACTTC
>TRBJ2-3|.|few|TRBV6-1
CASSERGSTDTQYF
TGTGCCAGCAGTGAAAGGGGTAGCACAGATACGCAGTATTTT
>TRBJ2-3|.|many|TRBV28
CASRGVRGATDTQYF
TGTGCCAGCAGGGGGGTGCGAGGGGCCACAGATACGCAGTATTTT
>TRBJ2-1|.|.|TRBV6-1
CASSEFVRAGNEQFF
TGTGCCAGCAGTGAATTTGTCAGGGCCGGCAATGAGCAGTTCTTC
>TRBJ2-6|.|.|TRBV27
CASSWTEDTVLTF
TGTGCCAGCAGTTGGACTGAGGATACCGTCCTGACTTTC
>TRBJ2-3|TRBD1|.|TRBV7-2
CASSPRQGLQSTDTQYF
TGTGCCAGCAGCCCTCGACAGGGGCTTCAGAGCACAGATACGCAGTATTTT
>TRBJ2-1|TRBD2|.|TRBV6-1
CASSVGLANEQFF
TGTGCCAGCAGTGTTGGACTAGCCAATGAGCAGTTCTTC
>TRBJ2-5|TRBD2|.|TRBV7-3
CASSLGTSGGGETQYF
TGTGCCAGCAGCTTAGGGACTAGCGGGGGAGGGGAGACCCAGTACTTC
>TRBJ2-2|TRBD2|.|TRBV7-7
CASSPGGRTGELFF
TGTGCTAGCAGCCCCGGGGGGAGGACCGGGGAGCTGTTTTTT
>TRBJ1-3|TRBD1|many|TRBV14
CASSTGGSGNTIYF
TGTGCCAGCAGTACAGGGGGCTCTGGAAACACCATATATTTT
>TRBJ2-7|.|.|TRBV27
CASSYGRIYEQYF
TGTGCCAGCAGTTACGGGCGGATCTACGAGCAGTACTTC
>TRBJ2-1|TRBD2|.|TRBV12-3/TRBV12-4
CASSLQGLADNEQFF
TGTGCCAGCAGTTTACAAGGACTAGCCGACAATGAGCAGTTCTTC
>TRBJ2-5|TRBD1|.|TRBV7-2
CASSNRDRGRGEQYF
TGTGCCAGCAGCAACCGGGACAGGGGACGGGGAGAGCAGTACTTC
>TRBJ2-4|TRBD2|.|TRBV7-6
CASSLGQGGSKNIQYF
TGTGCCAGCAGCTTAGGGCAGGGAGGGTCCAAAAACATTCAGTACTTC
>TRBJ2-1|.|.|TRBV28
CASSYRQVDEQFF
TGTGCCAGCAGCTACCGACAGGTTGATGAGCAGTTCTTC
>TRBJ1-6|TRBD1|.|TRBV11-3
CASSLDGTGVGSPLHF
TGTGCCAGCAGCTTAGACGGGACAGGGGTTGGGTCACCCCTCCACTTT
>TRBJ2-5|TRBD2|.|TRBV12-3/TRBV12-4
CASSFFEAGGRWTQYF
TGTGCCAGCAGTTTTTTTGAAGCGGGAGGCCGCTGGACCCAGTACTTC
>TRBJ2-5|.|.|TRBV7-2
CASSPGLLETQYF
TGTGCCAGCAGCCCCGGACTACTGGAGACCCAGTACTTC
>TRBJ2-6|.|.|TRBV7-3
CASSPLGSSGANVLTF
TGTGCCAGCAGCCCGCTGGGAAGCTCTGGGGCCAACGTCCTGACTTTC
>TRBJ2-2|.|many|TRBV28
CASSPLSDPNTGELFF
TGTGCCAGCAGTCCTCTAAGCGATCCGAACACCGGGGAGCTGTTTTTT
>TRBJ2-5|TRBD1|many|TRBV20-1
CSARFWTDRANLIETQYF
TGCAGTGCTAGATTTTGGACGGACAGGGCTAATTTGATTGAGACCCAGTACTTC
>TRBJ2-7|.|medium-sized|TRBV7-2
CASSLVGGTRYEQYF
TGTGCCAGCAGCTTAGTCGGCGGAACTCGGTACGAGCAGTACTTC
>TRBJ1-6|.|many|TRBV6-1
CASRGGGNNSPLHF
TGTGCCAGCAGAGGGGGTGGGAATAATTCACCCCTCCACTTT
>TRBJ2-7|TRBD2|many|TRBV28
CASSPGTSGSKGEQYF
TGTGCCAGCAGTCCCGGGACTAGCGGGAGCAAGGGGGAGCAGTACTTC
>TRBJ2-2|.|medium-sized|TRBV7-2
CASSLNQVGNTGELFF
TGTGCCAGCAGCTTAAACCAGGTGGGGAACACCGGGGAGCTGTTTTTT
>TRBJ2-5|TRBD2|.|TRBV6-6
CASSWLAGQETQYF
TGTGCCAGCAGTTGGCTAGCGGGTCAAGAGACCCAGTACTTC